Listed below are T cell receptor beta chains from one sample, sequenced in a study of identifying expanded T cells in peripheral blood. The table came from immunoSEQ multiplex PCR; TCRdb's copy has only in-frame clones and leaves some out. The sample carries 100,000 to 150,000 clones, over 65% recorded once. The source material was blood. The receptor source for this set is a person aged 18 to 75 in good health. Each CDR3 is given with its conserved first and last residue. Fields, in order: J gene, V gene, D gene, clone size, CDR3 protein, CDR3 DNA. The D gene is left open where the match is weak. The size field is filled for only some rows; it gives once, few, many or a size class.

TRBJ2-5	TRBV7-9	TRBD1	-	CASQEAQGAIFTTETQYF	TGTGCCAGCCAGGAAGCTCAGGGGGCGATTTTTACTACGGAGACCCAGTACTTC
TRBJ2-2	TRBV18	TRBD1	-	CASSPGTANTGELFF	TGTGCCAGCTCACCCGGGACAGCGAACACCGGGGAGCTGTTTTTT
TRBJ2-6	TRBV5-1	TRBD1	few	CASSPRQGTGAGANVLTF	TGCGCCAGCAGCCCAAGACAGGGGACAGGAGCTGGGGCCAACGTCCTGACTTTC
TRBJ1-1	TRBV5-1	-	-	CASTLNTEAFF	TGCGCCAGCACCCTAAACACTGAAGCTTTCTTT
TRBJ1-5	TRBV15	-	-	CATSTEFSNQPQHF	TGTGCCACCAGCACGGAGTTTAGCAATCAGCCCCAGCATTTT
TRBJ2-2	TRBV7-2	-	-	CASSLGSTANTGELFF	TGTGCCAGCAGCTTAGGTTCTACGGCGAACACCGGGGAGCTGTTTTTT
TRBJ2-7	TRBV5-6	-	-	CASSLVPSSYEQYF	TGTGCCAGCAGCTTGGTCCCGAGCTCCTACGAGCAGTACTTC
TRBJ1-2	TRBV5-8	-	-	CASSLVTRPYGYTF	TGTGCCAGCAGCTTGGTGACAAGACCCTATGGCTACACCTTC
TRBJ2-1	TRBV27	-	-	CASSLSPIITPYNEQFF	TGTGCCAGCAGTCTCTCTCCCATAATCACCCCCTACAATGAGCAGTTCTTC
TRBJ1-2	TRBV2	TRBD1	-	CASSGLGDRSGYTF	TGTGCCAGCAGTGGTCTGGGGGACAGGAGTGGCTACACCTTC
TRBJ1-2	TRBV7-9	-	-	CASSFRTADGGYTF	TGTGCCAGCAGCTTCAGGACAGCGGACGGTGGCTACACCTTC
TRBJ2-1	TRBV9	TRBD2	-	CASSVAVYPPGGSSYNEQFF	TGTGCCAGCAGCGTAGCGGTCTATCCCCCCGGGGGGAGCTCCTACAATGAGCAGTTCTTC
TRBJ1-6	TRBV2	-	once	CASSDLQANYNSPLHF	TGTGCCAGCAGTGATCTCCAGGCCAACTATAATTCACCCCTCCACTTT
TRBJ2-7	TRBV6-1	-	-	CASWSQDSYEQYF	TGTGCCAGCTGGTCACAGGACTCCTACGAGCAGTACTTC
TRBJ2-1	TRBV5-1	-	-	CASSLGQVWDEQFF	TGCGCCAGCAGCTTGGGGCAGGTATGGGATGAGCAGTTCTTC
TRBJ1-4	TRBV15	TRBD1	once	CATRDSLNEKLFF	TGTGCCACCCGGGACAGCCTTAATGAAAAACTGTTTTTT
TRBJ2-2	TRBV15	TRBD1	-	CATSSTLDRAEPGELFF	TGTGCCACCAGCAGCACTCTGGACAGGGCCGAACCCGGGGAGCTGTTTTTT
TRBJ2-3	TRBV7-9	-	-	CASSSLAAVGTDTQYF	TGTGCCAGCAGCTCCCTGGCCGCGGTTGGCACAGATACGCAGTATTTT
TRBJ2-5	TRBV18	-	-	CASSPLRGETQYF	TGTGCCAGCTCACCACTTAGGGGAGAGACCCAGTACTTC
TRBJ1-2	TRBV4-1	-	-	CASSQGGPCTF	TGCGCCAGCAGCCAAGGGGGTCCCTGCACCTTC
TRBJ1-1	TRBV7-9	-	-	CASSVTGLSTEAFF	TGTGCCAGCAGCGTCACAGGGCTGAGCACTGAAGCTTTCTTT
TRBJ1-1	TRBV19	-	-	CASINRARRDTEAFF	TGTGCCAGTATCAACCGGGCCCGGAGGGACACTGAAGCTTTCTTT
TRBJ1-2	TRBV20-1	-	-	CSYGSNYGYTF	TGCAGTTACGGATCTAACTATGGCTACACCTTC
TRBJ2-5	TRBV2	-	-	CASPAVGDTETQYF	TGTGCCAGTCCTGCTGTTGGGGATACGGAGACCCAGTACTTC
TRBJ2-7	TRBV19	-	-	CASSIEPGDPYEQYF	TGTGCCAGTAGTATTGAGCCGGGGGATCCCTACGAGCAGTACTTC
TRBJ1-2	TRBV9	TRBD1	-	CASSGRQGIIGYTF	TGTGCCAGCAGCGGGAGACAGGGGATCATTGGCTACACCTTC
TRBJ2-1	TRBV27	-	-	CASSSWQGVYNEQFF	TGTGCCAGCAGCAGTTGGCAGGGTGTCTACAATGAGCAGTTCTTC
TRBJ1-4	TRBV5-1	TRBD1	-	CASSLRTGSEKLFF	TGCGCCAGCAGCTTGCGGACAGGGTCCGAAAAACTGTTTTTT